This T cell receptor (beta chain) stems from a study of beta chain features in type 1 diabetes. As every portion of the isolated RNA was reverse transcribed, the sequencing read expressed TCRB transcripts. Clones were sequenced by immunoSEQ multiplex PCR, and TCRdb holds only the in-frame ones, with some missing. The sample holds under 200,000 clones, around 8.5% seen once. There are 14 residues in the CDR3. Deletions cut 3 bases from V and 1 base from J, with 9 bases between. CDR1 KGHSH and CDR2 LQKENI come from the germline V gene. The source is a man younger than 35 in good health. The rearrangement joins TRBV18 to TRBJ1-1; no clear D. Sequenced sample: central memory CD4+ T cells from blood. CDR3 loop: CASSPDEGNTEAFF. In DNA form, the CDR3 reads TGTGCCAGCTCACCCGACGAGGGGAACACTGAAGCTTTCTTT.